This T cell receptor beta chain was sequenced for a study of blood T cell repertoires in COVID-19. Study-wide background: The United States, Italy and Spain supplied acute and convalescent COVID-19 samples. The analysed material was cDNA or gDNA that came from T cells, B-cell-depleted T cells, or PBMCs.

Assay: immunoSEQ multiplex PCR; the TCRdb copy retains only in-frame clones and omits some. The sample contains about 110,000 clones, over 70% of which appear only once. The germline CDR1 and CDR2 sequences are SGHVS and FNYEAQ. Between the trimmed V and J ends, which lost 1 base and 1 base, there was a span of 5 bases. This CDR3 has 14 residues. The TCR comes from a human donor with acute or convalescent COVID-19. The donor label of this sample is uncertain. The rearrangement joins TRBV7-6 to TRBJ1-3, with D hard to call. Sequences were obtained from peripheral blood. This chain's CDR3 is CASSLGGSGNTIYF. In nucleotides, the CDR3 is TGTGCCAGCAGCTTAGGAGGGTCTGGAAACACCATATATTTT.